The 21 T cell receptor beta chains reported below all come from one sample, sequenced in a study of T cells after yellow fever vaccination. TCRdb reanalysed the 5' RACE reads using MiXCR and keeps one entry per CDR3 protein. The sample records around 550,000 distinct CDR3 sequences, about a fifth being singletons. This specimen was PBMCs, taken 15 days after the yellow fever booster vaccination. These receptors all stem from a young man who received the YFV17D yellow fever vaccine.

Concerning this clonotype: An end of the junction differs from the germline gene, which may be a read error. V gene TRBV7-9 combines with J gene TRBJ2-1; D uncertain. Germline CDR1 reads SEHNR; CDR2 reads FQNEAQ (reference sequence). CDR3 length: 16 amino acids. CDR3 amino acids: CASNLPAESSYNEQFF. CDR3 DNA: TGTGCCAGCAACTTACCTGCGGAAAGCTCCTACAATGAGCAGTTCTTC. The full variable domain, its missing parts supplied by reference TRBV7-9 and TRBJ2-1, is DTGVSQNPRHKITKRGQNVTFRCDPISEHNRLYWYRQTLGQGPEFLTYFQNEAQLEKSRLLSDRFSAERPKGSFSTLEIQRTEQGDSAMYLCASNLPAESSYNEQFFGPGTRLTVL.

This clonotype was observed a handful of times. This chain connects TRBV4-3 to TRBJ2-1, with D possibly being TRBD1 (6 bases). Trimming stripped 5 bases from V and 2 bases from J, with 13 bases between. The CDR3 runs to 15 residues. In germline, CDR1 is LGHNA, CDR2 YSLEER. The CDR3 loop reads CASSSSPGAYNEQFF. The CDR3 DNA reads TGCGCCAGCAGCTCTTCTCCAGGGGCCTACAATGAGCAGTTCTTC.

The chain combines TRBV28 with TRBJ2-7; TRBD1 matches 7 bases. CDR1 is MDHEN, CDR2 SYDVKM, per germline. The CDR3 runs to 13 residues. With 7 bases clipped from V and 2 bases from J, the junction kept 5 bases outside the gene matches. The CDR3 protein is CASTQGVPYEQYF. As DNA, the CDR3 is TGTGCCAGCACCCAGGGGGTCCCCTACGAGCAGTACTTC.

In its sample, this clonotype was seen a few times. The genes are TRBV24-1 and TRBJ2-5; the D gene is possibly TRBD1 (6 bases). Trimming pared 9 bases from V and 5 bases from J, leaving 15 bases between. Germline V lookup: CDR1 KGHDR, CDR2 SFDVKD. This CDR3 contains 13 residues. The CDR3 bases are TGTGCCACCGGTAAACAGGGCCTTGAGACCCAGTACTTC. Its protein is CATGKQGLETQYF.

This clonotype has more than one count but fewer than ten. J is TRBJ2-7 and V is TRBV27; D perhaps matches TRBD2 (5 bases). This CDR3 is built from 16 residues. CDR1 MNHEY and CDR2 SMNVEV come from the germline V gene (reference sequence). With 4 bases removed from V and 5 bases from J, the gap between germline ends came to 21 bases. The CDR3 loop reads CASSSIFSGRRDEQYF. CDR3 DNA: TGTGCCAGCAGTTCCATCTTTAGTGGGAGACGGGACGAGCAGTACTTC.

J is TRBJ2-7 and V is TRBV30, with TRBD1 as a possible D gene (6 bases). Germline V gene lookup returns CDR1 GTSNPN and CDR2 SVGIG (reference sequence). The CDR3 consists of 12 residues. V was trimmed by 2 bases and J by 9 bases, leaving 14 bases between them. CDR3 residues: CAWSYSRGGQYF. The CDR3 bases are TGTGCCTGGAGTTACTCCAGGGGTGGGCAGTACTTC. Together with reference TRBV30 and TRBJ2-7, the CDR3 gives the full variable domain: SQTIHQWPATLVQPVGSPLSLECTVEGTSNPNLYWYRQAAGRGLQLLFYSVGIGQISSEVPQNLSASRPQDRQFILSSKKLLLSDSGFYLCAWSYSRGGQYFGPGTRLTVT.

The chain has TRBV19 and TRBJ2-1; D unresolved. Trimming pared 5 bases from V and 4 bases from J, leaving 15 bases between. The CDR3 totals 15 residues. Per germline, CDR1 LNHDA and CDR2 SQIVND (reference sequence). As DNA, the CDR3 is TGTGCCAGTAGTCAAACCTCGCCCAAATACAATGAGCAGTTCTTC. Amino acids: CASSQTSPKYNEQFF.

In this sample, this clonotype turned up a few times. The V gene is TRBV9, the J gene TRBJ2-1; TRBD1 or TRBD2 may be the D gene (5 bases each). Trimming shortened V by 7 bases and J by 3 bases, and 23 bases separated the two germline ends. Germline values: CDR1 SGDLS, CDR2 YYNGEE. The CDR3 is 17 residues long. The CDR3 protein is CASGRTPGTTIYNEQFF. The CDR3 nucleotides read TGTGCCAGCGGACGAACACCCGGGACCACCATCTACAATGAGCAGTTCTTC.

The chain uses TRBV20-1 and TRBJ2-5; D remains unclear. The V and J ends lost 3 bases and 7 bases respectively, with 12 bases between them. From germline, CDR1 is DFQATT and CDR2 SNEGSKA (reference sequence). This CDR3 has 12 residues. The CDR3 protein is CSASDPLGTQYF. The CDR3 coding sequence is TGCAGTGCTAGCGATCCCTTGGGGACCCAGTACTTC.

This clonotype was seen a few times. The genes are TRBV3-1 and TRBJ2-1; 13 nucleotides agree with TRBD2. Unmatched junction bases numbered 8, after V lost 4 bases and J lost 8 bases. This CDR3 comprises 16 residues. Germline V lookup: CDR1 LGHDT, CDR2 YNNKEL (reference sequence). The CDR3 sequence is CASSLGLAGVSHEQFF. DNA of the CDR3: TGTGCCAGCAGCCTAGGACTAGCGGGAGTTTCCCATGAGCAGTTCTTC.

This clonotype was counted a few times. The chain joins TRBV20-1 to TRBJ1-2, with a possible D match to TRBD1 (6 bases). The CDR3 is made up of 13 amino acids. CDR1 DFQATT and CDR2 SNEGSKA come from the germline V gene (reference sequence). V was shortened by 6 bases and J by 3 bases, with 14 bases between the two germline ends. The chain's CDR3 is CSAGGAVDYGYTF. The DNA for the CDR3 is TGCAGTGCCGGGGGGGCAGTGGACTATGGCTACACCTTC.

This clonotype was recorded a few times. The rearrangement joins TRBV5-1 to TRBJ2-6; D call uncertain. The CDR3 is 15 residues long. Trimming took off 6 bases at V and 4 bases at J, with 14 bases between the two ends. Germline V lookup: CDR1 SGHRS, CDR2 YFSETQ. The CDR3 sequence: CASTPPGVGANVLTF. The CDR3 DNA follows: TGCGCCAGCACCCCCCCTGGGGTGGGGGCCAACGTCCTGACTTTC.

This clonotype was seen more than once but under ten times. The rearrangement links TRBV10-3 to TRBJ2-3; 8 nucleotides align to TRBD1. Trimming took 5 bases from V and 1 from J; bases not matched to a gene: 14. The germline V gene encodes CDR1 ENHRY and CDR2 SYGVKD. The CDR3 has 18 residues. In DNA form, the CDR3 reads TGTGCCATCAGTTCGTCGTTCAGGGGGCCCCTAGGCACAGATACGCAGTATTTT. Protein sequence: CAISSSFRGPLGTDTQYF.

This clonotype came up a few times. The V and J genes are TRBV29-1 and TRBJ2-7; unclear D gene. From germline, CDR1 is SQVTM and CDR2 ANQGSEA. The CDR3 extends over 11 amino acids. Trimming took 5 bases from V and 2 from J, leaving 7 bases between them. Written as DNA, the CDR3 is TGCAGCGTTTCCACAACCTACGAGCAGTACTTC. Encoded protein: CSVSTTYEQYF.

This clonotype was seen more than once but under ten times. The chain has TRBV7-2 and TRBJ2-1; D gene ambiguous. CDR3 length equals 13 residues. CDR1 SGHTA and CDR2 FQGNSA come from the germline V gene. Trimming pared 3 bases from V and 10 bases from J, leaving 13 bases between. The CDR3 sequence: CASSLHGVGEQFF. The CDR3 nucleotides are TGTGCCAGCAGCTTGCACGGCGTGGGGGAGCAGTTCTTC.

This clonotype was counted a few times. The chain uses TRBV7-9 and TRBJ1-4; the match to TRBD1 covers 7 bases. Per the germline V gene, CDR1 is SEHNR and CDR2 is FQNEAQ (reference sequence). V lost 5 bases to trimming and J lost 4 bases; unmatched junction nucleotides: 4. The length of the CDR3 is 14 residues. CDR3: CASSLDRDNEKLFF. For the CDR3, the DNA is TGTGCCAGCAGCCTTGACAGGGATAATGAAAAACTGTTTTTT.

The rearrangement joins TRBV7-9 to TRBJ2-1; D might be TRBD1 or TRBD2, each matching 5 bases. CDR3 length: 12 amino acids. Trimming removed 5 bases from V and 15 bases from J, with 17 bases in between. Looked up from germline, CDR1 is SEHNR and CDR2 is FQNEAQ (reference sequence). CDR3 residues: CASSRDRGSLFF. The DNA for the CDR3 is TGTGCCAGCAGCCGGGACCGGGGTTCCCTGTTCTTC.

In its sample, this clonotype was seen a few times. J is TRBJ2-1 and V is TRBV4-3; D unresolved. Germline CDR1 and CDR2: LGHNA and YSLEER. Between the trimmed V and J ends, which lost 0 bases and 5 bases, there was a span of 8 bases. The CDR3 covers 14 residues. The DNA of the CDR3 is TGCGCCAGCAGCCAAGATAGCTACAACAATGAGCAGTTCTTC. Translating it yields CASSQDSYNNEQFF.

This clonotype was seen a few times. This rearrangement joins TRBV20-1 to TRBJ2-5; 7 bases map to TRBD1. Per germline, CDR1 DFQATT and CDR2 SNEGSKA (reference sequence). The CDR3 covers 13 residues. After removal of 4 bases from V and 2 bases from J, the junction contained 4 bases not matched to a gene. The CDR3 bases are TGCAGTGCTATGGGACAGTTGCAAGAGACCCAGTACTTC. Residues: CSAMGQLQETQYF.

The chain uses TRBV7-3 and TRBJ1-1; 10 nucleotides line up with TRBD1. CDR1 is SGHTA, CDR2 FQGTGA, per germline. Losses at the gene ends were 1 base for V and 4 bases for J; bases not matched to a gene: 6. This CDR3 has 16 residues. The CDR3 nucleotides read TGTGCCAGCAGCTTAAGCGGGGACAGGGGATCCACTGAAGCTTTCTTT. Translating it yields CASSLSGDRGSTEAFF.

The rearrangement joins TRBV20-1 to TRBJ2-1; D gene unclear. This CDR3 contains 11 residues. Trimming took 3 bases from V and 8 from J, leaving 8 bases between them. The germline V gene encodes CDR1 DFQATT and CDR2 SNEGSKA (reference sequence). CDR3 coding DNA: TGCAGTGCTAGTGGCCTCCATGAGCAGTTCTTC. This sequence encodes CSASGLHEQFF.